The 15 T cell receptor beta chains given below trace back to one sample, sequenced in a study of regulatory T cells in long-lasting Graves disease. Combining iRepertoire HTBI primers with Arm-PCR of CDR3 regions, the authors built TCR beta libraries. TCRdb called the multiplex PCR reads again in MiXCR, with one record for every CDR3 protein. This table has fewer than 400,000 distinct CDR3 sequences, around a fifth appearing once. Time point: persistent/refractory GD, antithyroid drugs over 5 years with positive TRAb. Preparation of the TCR library used RNA extracted from PBMCs. The source was peripheral blood mononuclear cells (PBMCs), collected when the disease was refractory, from a patient treated with antithyroid drugs. The receptors were sampled from a female donor with Graves disease.

This chain links TRBV15 with TRBJ1-5; the match to TRBD1 covers 10 bases. Trimming at V came to 1 base and at J to 2 bases, leaving 11 bases not matched to a gene. Germline values: CDR1 LNHNV, CDR2 YYDKDF (reference sequence). CDR3 length: 19 amino acids. The CDR3 coding sequence is TGTGCCACCAGCAGAGTGCAGGGACAGGGGAGGACGGGCAATCAGCCCCAGCATTTT. Protein: CATSRVQGQGRTGNQPQHF.

This clonotype was counted many times. CDR3 amino acids: CASSLGDRTIGGYTF. The CDR3 DNA reads TGTGCCAGCAGCTTAGGGGACCGGACGATTGGTGGCTACACCTTC. This chain connects TRBV7-8 to TRBJ1-2, with TRBD1 as a possible D gene (5 bases). Germline CDR1 SGHVS, CDR2 FQNEAQ. This CDR3 comprises 15 residues. V was cut by 1 base and J by 7 bases, with 16 bases left in between.

This clonotype was counted ten times or more. V gene TRBV20-1 combines with J gene TRBJ1-5, with 12 bases that match TRBD1. J was trimmed by 0 bases and V by 4 bases; bases with no gene match: 10. Germline assignment: CDR1 DFQATT and CDR2 SNEGSKA (reference sequence). The CDR3 loop spans 18 amino acids. This CDR3 is CSANAGTGGLYSNQPQHF. CDR3 nucleotide sequence: TGCAGTGCTAACGCGGGGACAGGGGGCCTTTATAGCAATCAGCCCCAGCATTTT.

This clonotype was detected many times. The rearrangement links TRBV27 to TRBJ1-1; 12 bases are a match to TRBD1. In germline, CDR1 is MNHEY, CDR2 SMNVEV (reference sequence). The length of the CDR3 is 16 residues. J was trimmed by 4 bases and V by 5 bases; bases with no gene match: 8. The CDR3 DNA is TGTGCCAGCAGTCCGGGACAGGGGGCGCGGATCACTGAAGCTTTCTTT. This gives the protein CASSPGQGARITEAFF.

This clonotype was counted between two and nine times. The chain has TRBV19 and TRBJ2-5; possible D gene TRBD1, 5 bases. CDR1 is LNHDA, CDR2 SQIVND, per germline (reference sequence). Trimming cost V 5 bases and J 0 bases, with 7 bases left between them. This CDR3 spans 13 amino acids. CDR3 nucleotide sequence: TGTGCCAGTAGTCCAGGGCACCAAGAGACCCAGTACTTC. Protein product: CASSPGHQETQYF.

The chain uses TRBV27 and TRBJ2-6; D possibly corresponds to TRBD2 (6 bases). This CDR3 is built from 17 residues. The germline V gene has CDR1 MNHEY and CDR2 SMNVEV (reference sequence). Trimming took 2 bases from V and 0 from J, leaving 11 bases between them. The CDR3 is CASSLEGAGSGANVLTF. The CDR3 nucleotides read TGTGCCAGCAGTTTAGAGGGAGCGGGCTCTGGGGCCAACGTCCTGACTTTC. Full variable domain (remainder filled in from reference TRBV27 and TRBJ2-6): EAQVTQNPRYLITVTGKKLTVTCSQNMNHEYMSWYRQDPGLGLRQIYYSMNVEVTDKGDVPEGYKVSRKEKRNFPLILESPSPNQTSLYFCASSLEGAGSGANVLTFGAGSRLTVL.

For this clonotype: This likely reflects a read error, since a far larger clone is one base away. Because the CDR3 is missing its conserved closing phenylalanine or tryptophan, this is likely a read error. CDR3 sequence: CASSLRETQYS. In DNA, the CDR3 is TGTGCCAGCAGTCTCCGGGAGACCCAGTACTCC. The chain combines TRBV2 with TRBJ2-1; D uncertain. The closer fit of TRBJ2-5 to the DNA end suggests the J call may be wrong. This CDR3 spans 11 amino acids. Germline V CDR1 and CDR2: SNHLY, FYNNEI.

The rearrangement uses TRBV30 and TRBJ1-6, with a possible D match to TRBD1 (5 bases). Per germline, CDR1 GTSNPN and CDR2 SVGIG (reference sequence). This CDR3 spans 15 amino acids. Trimming took off 0 bases at V and 6 bases at J, with 12 bases between the two ends. The CDR3 reads CAWSVSPGANSPLHF. CDR3 sequence (DNA): TGTGCCTGGAGTGTAAGCCCTGGGGCTAATTCACCCCTCCACTTT.

The gene calls are TRBV9 and TRBJ1-5, with D possibly TRBD1 on 5 matching bases. Germline CDR1 is SGDLS and CDR2 is YYNGEE. V lost 3 bases and J 3 bases, leaving 10 bases between the germline ends. The CDR3 covers 14 residues. The CDR3 here is CASSAGLPNQPQHF. The CDR3 nucleotides are TGTGCCAGCAGCGCGGGACTCCCCAATCAGCCCCAGCATTTT.

This chain links TRBV20-1 with TRBJ1-1, with a tentative D call TRBD1 (6 bases). V lost 7 bases and J 4 bases, leaving 19 bases between the germline ends. CDR3 length: 14 residues. Germline V CDR1 and CDR2: DFQATT, SNEGSKA (reference sequence). The CDR3 loop is CSVIMGGRSTEAFF. The CDR3 coding sequence is TGCAGTGTTATTATGGGGGGCCGGAGCACTGAAGCTTTCTTT.

CDR3: CASSQAWGQWETQYF. In DNA form, the CDR3 reads TGTGCCAGCAGCCAAGCTTGGGGACAGTGGGAGACCCAGTACTTC. The J gene is TRBJ2-5, the V gene TRBV7-9; the match to TRBD1 covers 7 bases. Per germline, CDR1 SEHNR and CDR2 FQNEAQ (reference sequence). J was trimmed by 5 bases and V by 5 bases; bases with no gene match: 11. This CDR3 has 15 amino acids.

The table lists this clonotype with many counts. This chain links TRBV2 with TRBJ2-5, with D possibly being TRBD2 (5 bases). V lost 7 bases and J lost 5, with 14 bases in between. CDR1 and CDR2 (germline): SNHLY, FYNNEI. The CDR3 has 13 amino acids. The CDR3 DNA reads TGTGCCAGCATGCGGCTAGCTGGCGAGACCCAGTACTTC. Translated, it gives CASMRLAGETQYF.

The chain employs TRBV7-3 and TRBJ2-7; the D gene is possibly TRBD2 (6 bases). Germline V gene lookup returns CDR1 SGHTA and CDR2 FQGTGA. With 0 bases removed from V and 7 bases from J, the gap between germline ends came to 13 bases. This CDR3 spans 14 amino acids. The CDR3 nucleotides are TGTGCCAGCAGCTTAACGGGGGGAGCGAAAGAGCAGTACTTC. This codes for CASSLTGGAKEQYF.

This clonotype has ten or more counts. This sequence joins TRBV15 and TRBJ1-1; possibly TRBD1 for D (6 bases). Germline V gene sequence: CDR1 LNHNV, CDR2 YYDKDF (reference sequence). The CDR3 is made up of 16 amino acids. The V end was cut by 5 bases, the J end by 3 bases, with 19 bases between. Written as DNA, the CDR3 is TGTGCCACCAGCGGGGGGCTTGGCTCGTATCACACTGAAGCTTTCTTT. Translated: CATSGGLGSYHTEAFF. Full variable domain (missing parts from reference TRBV15 and TRBJ1-1): DAMVIQNPRYQVTQFGKPVTLSCSQTLNHNVMYWYQQKSSQAPKLLFHYYDKDFNNEADTPDNFQSRRPNTSFCFLDIRSPGLGDTAMYLCATSGGLGSYHTEAFFGQGTRLTVV.

The gene calls are TRBV6-1 and TRBJ1-4; the match to TRBD1 covers 9 bases. CDR3 length: 14 residues. V gave up 2 bases and J gave up 8 bases; unmatched junction bases: 3. The V gene's germline CDR1 is MNHNS and CDR2 SASEGT. In nucleotides, the CDR3 is TGTGCCAGCAGTGAAACAGGGGGCAGAGAAAAACTGTTTTTT. Its translation is CASSETGGREKLFF.